The rows below give T cell receptor beta chains drawn from one sample of a study of post-analysis software for immune sequencing data. TCRdb redid the calling of the PCR reads with MiXCR, one entry per CDR3 protein. Of 450,000 to 650,000 distinct CDR3 sequences in the sample, about 44% were seen once. The sequencing input was blood. The receptors derive from a girl between 10 and 17 years old with multiple sclerosis. CDR3s leave out the opening cysteine and the closing phenylalanine or tryptophan. Fields, in order: J gene, V gene, CDR3 protein.

J gene: TRBJ2-7
V gene: TRBV12-3/TRBV12-4
CDR3 protein: ASSFGQGVTYEQY

J gene: TRBJ1-2
V gene: TRBV12-3/TRBV12-4
CDR3 protein: ASRDGTGVYGYT

J gene: TRBJ2-5
V gene: TRBV20-1
CDR3 protein: SARLLSLGQETQY

J gene: TRBJ2-1
V gene: TRBV27
CDR3 protein: ASSPQGAYNEQF

J gene: TRBJ2-7
V gene: TRBV7-9
CDR3 protein: ASSLGGTTTYEQY

J gene: -
V gene: TRBV2
CDR3 protein: ASRAVNQPQY

J gene: TRBJ2-1
V gene: TRBV5-6
CDR3 protein: ASSLGLNSYNEQF

J gene: TRBJ2-5
V gene: TRBV27
CDR3 protein: ASSLARGGQETQY

J gene: TRBJ2-2
V gene: TRBV4-2
CDR3 protein: ASSHSPGLGTGELF

J gene: TRBJ2-6
V gene: TRBV2
CDR3 protein: ASSDVGGPGANILT

J gene: TRBJ2-1
V gene: TRBV6-6
CDR3 protein: ASSTGTSGRQF

J gene: TRBJ2-1
V gene: TRBV29-1
CDR3 protein: SVDGLAITLGDEQF

J gene: -
V gene: TRBV13
CDR3 protein: ASSRSRLEQY

J gene: TRBJ2-4
V gene: TRBV11-2
CDR3 protein: ASSFWTADKY

J gene: TRBJ1-2
V gene: TRBV10-3
CDR3 protein: AISESGRYGYT

J gene: TRBJ2-7
V gene: TRBV13
CDR3 protein: ASSSQNRDRGLEQY

J gene: TRBJ2-5
V gene: TRBV6-5
CDR3 protein: ASSWGSAQETQY

J gene: TRBJ2-7
V gene: TRBV3-1
CDR3 protein: ASSQAGREQY

J gene: TRBJ2-1
V gene: TRBV20-1
CDR3 protein: SARDLAENYNEQF

J gene: TRBJ1-6
V gene: TRBV5-1
CDR3 protein: ASSLVWDKTYSPLH

J gene: TRBJ2-1
V gene: TRBV20-1
CDR3 protein: SAPTSGGYNEQF

J gene: TRBJ2-4
V gene: TRBV11-2
CDR3 protein: ASSSWTSGVAKNIQY

J gene: TRBJ1-2
V gene: TRBV12-3/TRBV12-4
CDR3 protein: ASSFSVEGASYGYT

J gene: TRBJ2-4
V gene: TRBV2
CDR3 protein: ASSLETSVSYIQY

J gene: TRBJ2-3
V gene: TRBV5-4
CDR3 protein: ASSLARGTALTDTQY

J gene: TRBJ2-1
V gene: TRBV5-1
CDR3 protein: ASSLPGQGRGEQF

J gene: TRBJ2-3
V gene: TRBV10-3
CDR3 protein: AISGSRTSSNTDTQY

J gene: TRBJ2-3
V gene: TRBV20-1
CDR3 protein: SASKTSGRTDTQY